This TCR beta chain was found in a study of blood T cell repertoires in COVID-19. Across the whole study: COVID-19 samples collected from the United States, Italy and Spain covered acute and convalescent phases.

The repertoire was sequenced with immunoSEQ multiplex PCR; TCRdb's copy has only in-frame clones and lacks some. Among around 100,000 clones listed, more than 75% were seen once. After removal of 5 bases from V and 5 bases from J, the junction contained 7 bases not matched to a gene. The germline V gene has CDR1 LNHDA and CDR2 SQIVND (reference sequence). The CDR3 is made up of 15 amino acids. Sequencing was carried out using peripheral blood. This clonotype originated in a human donor in a cohort sampled during active COVID-19. This rearrangement joins TRBV19 to TRBJ2-5, with 11 bases matching TRBD2. In DNA form, the CDR3 reads TGTGCCAGTAGTTCGCTAGCGGGGGGTTGGGAGACCCAGTACTTC. Its protein product is CASSSLAGGWETQYF. Full variable domain (rest looked up from reference TRBV19 and TRBJ2-5): DGGITQSPKYLFRKEGQNVTLSCEQNLNHDAMYWYRQDPGQGLRLIYYSQIVNDFQKGDIAEGYSVSREKKESFPLTVTSAQKNPTAFYLCASSSLAGGWETQYFGPGTRLLVL.